This is a list of T cell receptor beta chains from one sample in a study of blood T cell repertoires in COVID-19. Produced via immunoSEQ multiplex PCR; TCRdb's table is partial and in-frame only. The sample records about 80,000 clones, 88% being singletons. The sequenced sample consisted of peripheral blood. The source is a woman at least 80 years old with acute or convalescent COVID-19. Each CDR3 is given with its conserved first and last residue. The D gene is left open where the match is weak. A clone size is listed for some rows: how often the clone was seen (once, few, many), or a class if it is expanded.

-,TRBV4-3,-,TRBJ2-2,CASSQGLRDTGELFF,TGCGCCAGCAGCCAAGGACTTAGAGACACCGGGGAGCTGTTTTTT
once,TRBV30,-,TRBJ2-1,CAWSHYNEQFF,TGTGCCTGGAGTCACTATAATGAGCAGTTCTTC
-,TRBV11-2,TRBD2,TRBJ2-1,CASSFVTSGGAIEQFF,TGTGCCAGCAGCTTTGTTACTAGCGGGGGGGCCATTGAGCAGTTCTTC
-,TRBV12-3/TRBV12-4,TRBD2,TRBJ2-5,CASRTIAGGTQYF,TGTGCCAGCAGGACGATAGCGGGAGGGACCCAGTACTTC
-,TRBV6-5,TRBD1,TRBJ1-1,CASSPWGQMNTEAFF,TGTGCCAGCAGTCCCTGGGGACAGATGAACACTGAAGCTTTCTTT
-,TRBV18,-,TRBJ1-1,CASSPSRAEAFF,TGTGCCAGCTCACCATCCCGGGCTGAAGCTTTCTTT
few,TRBV5-4,TRBD1,TRBJ2-1,CASTPGTGRENEQFF,TGTGCCAGCACGCCCGGGACAGGGAGAGAAAATGAGCAGTTCTTC
-,TRBV2,TRBD1,TRBJ1-5,CASSNTGGGQPQHF,TGTGCCAGCAGTAACACAGGGGGCGGTCAGCCCCAGCATTTT
-,TRBV12-3/TRBV12-4,-,TRBJ1-1,CASSLGRNTEAFF,TGTGCCAGCAGCCTGGGGCGCAACACTGAAGCTTTCTTT
-,TRBV2,-,TRBJ2-7,CASSEALASYEQYF,TGTGCCAGCAGTGAAGCGCTGGCTAGCTACGAGCAGTACTTC
-,TRBV2,TRBD1,TRBJ2-2,CASSWDRTTGELFF,TGTGCCAGCAGTTGGGACAGAACTACCGGGGAGCTGTTTTTT
-,TRBV19,TRBD2,TRBJ2-7,CASSISGAGGIPYEQYF,TGTGCCAGTAGTATTTCGGGAGCGGGAGGGATCCCCTACGAGCAGTACTTC
-,TRBV10-1,TRBD1,TRBJ2-7,CATRQGLHEQYF,TGCGCCACCCGACAGGGGTTGCACGAGCAGTACTTC
-,TRBV5-6,-,TRBJ1-1,CASSLTGNTEAFF,TGTGCCAGCAGCTTAACAGGGAACACTGAAGCTTTCTTT
-,TRBV14,TRBD2,TRBJ2-3,CASSQDGLAGDKRTDTQYF,TGTGCCAGCAGCCAGGACGGACTAGCGGGGGATAAAAGAACAGATACGCAGTATTTT
-,TRBV5-1,TRBD2,TRBJ2-7,CASSRSGNDEQYF,TGCGCCAGCAGTCGTAGCGGGAACGACGAGCAGTACTTC
-,TRBV24-1,-,TRBJ2-2,CATNTGYTGELFF,TGTGCCACCAATACAGGGTACACCGGGGAGCTGTTTTTT
-,TRBV19,-,TRBJ2-2,CASSTAGAGELFF,TGTGCCAGTAGTACGGCGGGGGCGGGGGAGCTGTTTTTT
-,TRBV30,TRBD1,TRBJ1-1,CAWSRTGGLEAFF,TGTGCCTGGAGTCGGACAGGGGGCCTCGAAGCTTTCTTT
-,TRBV12-3/TRBV12-4,-,TRBJ1-2,CASKPTIGGYTF,TGTGCCAGCAAACCCACTATCGGGGGCTACACCTTC
-,TRBV27,-,TRBJ1-3,CASSLAGRYGNTIYF,TGTGCCAGCAGTTTGGCGGGGAGGTACGGAAACACCATATATTTT
-,TRBV6-6,TRBD1,TRBJ1-5,CASRRHRDRGLLSNQPQHF,TGTGCCAGCAGGCGACACCGGGACAGGGGCCTCCTTAGCAATCAGCCCCAGCATTTT
-,TRBV10-3,TRBD1,TRBJ1-4,CASAPGQGARVTNEKLFF,TGTGCCAGTGCACCGGGACAGGGGGCCAGGGTCACTAATGAAAAACTGTTTTTT
-,TRBV6-6,-,TRBJ1-2,CASTYAREDGYTF,TGTGCCAGCACCTATGCCAGGGAAGATGGCTACACCTTC
medium-sized,TRBV19,-,TRBJ1-3,CASSLRQVRNTIYF,TGTGCCAGTAGTCTCCGACAGGTCCGAAACACCATATATTTT
-,TRBV19,TRBD1,TRBJ2-6,CASSHPGTASSGANVLTF,TGTGCCAGTAGTCACCCCGGGACAGCCAGCTCTGGGGCCAACGTCCTGACTTTC
-,TRBV6-6,TRBD1,TRBJ1-5,CASRRQGWQPQHF,TGTGCCAGCAGACGACAGGGATGGCAGCCCCAGCATTTT
few,TRBV24-1,TRBD1,TRBJ1-6,CATSDLGARQGSSPLHF,TGTGCCACCAGTGATTTAGGAGCGCGACAGGGGAGTTCACCCCTCCACTTT
-,TRBV9,-,TRBJ1-1,CASSVGRLNTEAFF,TGTGCCAGCAGCGTAGGCAGACTTAACACTGAAGCTTTCTTT
-,TRBV10-3,TRBD1,TRBJ1-2,CAISESGQGGYGYTF,TGTGCCATCAGTGAGTCGGGACAGGGCGGATATGGCTACACCTTC
-,TRBV19,TRBD2,TRBJ2-3,CASSMDRTGLAGTTDTQYF,TGTGCCAGTAGTATGGATCGCACAGGACTAGCGGGAACCACAGATACGCAGTATTTT
-,TRBV6-5,-,TRBJ1-1,CASSYFGEREAFF,-
-,TRBV3-1/TRBV3-2,TRBD1,TRBJ1-2,CASSLDRDNYGYTF,TGTGCCAGCAGCCTTGACAGGGATAACTATGGCTACACCTTC
once,TRBV6-6,TRBD2,TRBJ2-2,CASSGTSGTGELFF,TGTGCCAGCAGCGGGACTAGCGGCACCGGGGAGCTGTTTTTT